The present T cell receptor beta chain was sequenced within a study of cytomegalovirus exposure and HLA in healthy donors (dated by TCRdb to about 2017). Context from the whole study: According to an earlier analysis of several hundred of the donors, about 179 million T cells yielded some 120 million unique TCR beta sequences and about 300 Gb of sequence data. About 320 gigabases of sequencing data and roughly 90 million unique TCR sequences were included in an early release covering over 600 HLA-typed donors. Among the roughly 400 genotyped donors, 75% to 90% belonged to the genetic ancestry cluster associated with self-reported Caucasian donors. The study was designed to test whether signatures of past pathogen exposure could be identified by cataloging public T cell receptors. The T cell repertoires of 700 or so subjects were profiled by immunosequencing and related to cytomegalovirus serostatus. Along with the approximately 600-subject first cohort, a separate validation cohort of over a hundred different subjects was used. To predict cytomegalovirus infection status, the study brought together high-throughput TCR immunosequencing, statistical association of individual TCRs with disease status, and machine learning. A later analysis re-analyzed previously published TCR beta repertoires from 650 to 800 donors and added high-resolution HLA genotyping to study TCR occurrence patterns. In the later analysis, no new phenotypic data were used to find candidate immune exposures; instead, reliance was placed on TCR beta sequences and their occurrence across donors. An earlier analysis of 500 to 750 of the donors applied high-throughput TCR beta sequencing to assess whether each TCR beta V gene segment acted as functional or pseudogenic. Donor age, sex, ethnicity and CMV serostatus were collected together with the repertoire data. Genome-wide SNP genotypes for about 60% of the roughly 670 donors were used in a later genetic analysis, which treated that subset as a discovery cohort. Every repertoire in the discovery cohort had been generated on one and the same sequencing platform. Class I and class II HLA loci were covered by the typing at four-digit resolution. Typing coverage varied by locus: roughly 629-630 donors for A, B, C, DRB1 and DQB1; under 550 for DQA1; about 590 for DPA1; around 450 for DPB1. Roughly 5 DR-DQ haplotypes were handled as single units for association and clustering, since linkage in the cohort was strong. On average, about 240,000 unique TCR beta nucleotide sequences were sequenced per donor among 300 to 500 genotyped donors of the cohort, with roughly 18% of those sequences being non-productive. What the authors observed across the whole study: Broadly in line with IMGT annotations, most TCR beta V segments showed up in productive rearrangements about 90% or about 30% of the time in an earlier analysis of under 700 of the donors. A later analysis found that TCR association rates varied across HLA loci, with DRB1 alleles showing the most associated TCRs and HLA-C alleles the fewest. Specific HLA alleles were associated with over 15,000 TCR beta sequences at a false discovery rate of 0.05 in a later analysis. Because the 87-base-pair reads could not distinguish some IMGT-functional V segments, including TRBV6-2 and TRBV6-3, those segments were excluded. V-gene and J-gene trimming of TCR beta chains was associated with a missense DCLRE1C variant in a later genetic analysis, and the association was replicated in an independent cohort. HLA typing was unavailable for some donors at each locus, so association tests used only the typed subset. In the study, around 150 TCR beta chains were listed as associated with cytomegalovirus. The presence/absence analyses assumed that sequencing depth was roughly uniform across donors, and that assumption may not be true. In a later analysis, HLA-associated TCR beta chains showed more clonal expansion and lower generation probabilities than non-associated chains that were equally common. Compared with the 666-donor mean, donors in an Asian-associated ancestry cluster had fewer N-insertions in productive TCRs, according to a later genetic analysis. It was suggested by the authors that the approach could potentially be generalized to other disease states and immunological phenotypes. The classifier was reported to diagnose cytomegalovirus status with high specificity and sensitivity in both the original and validation cohorts. CMV serostatus was the only immune exposure information available for the cohort. Correlated functional status among segregating V segments might reflect linkage disequilibrium, but an unknown experimental factor could not be ruled out. A further reported finding was that TCR beta sequences accurately predicted the HLA-A and HLA-B alleles for most subjects in the first cohort. Because counts were too low, about 18 rarely observed V segments, including chromosome 9 orphons, were excluded from the earlier analysis of some 590 of the donors. Most TCR sequences were seen in very few donors, while some public TCRs were found in many individuals. In this cohort, only TCR beta chains were sequenced, and detectable features were limited by the absence of alpha or paired-chain data. In vitro tests confirmed that a few of the cytomegalovirus-associated TCR beta chains recognize cytomegalovirus antigens. When HLA alleles, especially DR and DQ, strongly co-occurred, attributing TCR associations to individual alleles was difficult. A cluster of highly shared sequence variants was judged likely to represent a technical artifact of the sequencing pipeline. Several of the top co-occurrence clusters appeared to be linked to parvovirus B19, influenza, CMV and Epstein-Barr virus, according to a later analysis. According to a later analysis, most CMV-associated TCR beta chains appeared to be HLA-restricted, and the HLA associations seemed to be driven largely by CMV exposure.

The cohort comprised 666 healthy bone marrow donors. Cohort members were all nominally healthy when sampled, although unrecorded immune exposures were likely present. The donor was CMV seronegative and belonged to the group of approximately 320 seronegative cohort members. Every donor gave a peripheral blood sample, and the peripheral blood mononuclear cells from that sample were used for TCR beta sequencing. Genomic DNA was extracted from the blood cell samples with the Qiagen DNeasy Blood Extraction Kit. Notes on this clone: This clone's antigen is unknown. Base qualities are missing; no much larger clone stands one base away.

V was cut back by 5 bases and J by 8 bases, leaving a gap of 13 bases between them. From cysteine to phenylalanine, the CDR3 is 13 amino acids long. Of the read, only the CDR3 DNA is kept; its 39 bases are in frame from base 1. For CDR1 and CDR2, the germline V gene (reference sequence) lists SEHNR and FQNEAQ. To prepare the library, the immunoSEQ multiplex PCR assay was applied. For the multiplex PCR, a mixture combining 60 forward primers for TCR Vbeta segments and 13 reverse primers for TCR Jbeta segments was used. Amplification of the CDR3 region of rearranged TCR beta genes was performed with a multiplex PCR assay on genomic DNA. The amplified TCR beta libraries were sequenced on the Illumina HiSeq System as 87-base-pair reads. The paper's processing steps were these. Across the roughly 640 repertoires, a later analysis counted 75 million to 90 million unique TCR beta chains, around 10 million of which were shared by at least two donors. Raw reads were error-corrected and collapsed into unique sequences with a nearest-neighbor algorithm that merged closely related sequences to remove PCR and sequencing errors. V, D and J gene segments were assigned by aligning CDR3 sequences to IMGT reference sequences. Each retained sequence needed at least a six-nucleotide match to both a V gene segment and a J gene segment. A rearrangement counted as productive if the CDR3 had no stop codons and remained in frame with V and J, and every other rearrangement counted as non-productive. CDR3 was defined according to IMGT convention as the region running from the second conserved V-encoded cysteine to the conserved J-encoded phenylalanine. The earlier analysis of roughly 590 of the donors excluded any sequence lacking an unambiguous match to a single V gene segment. An earlier analysis of 500 to 600 of the donors classified V segments as functional when productive rearrangements were above 56.7% and as segregating when the standard deviation between donors was above 5%. A statistical classification framework was built to diagnose cytomegalovirus status from the catalog of TCR beta chain sequences. In a later analysis, V and J genes were assigned by comparing TCR nucleotide sequences against IMGT/GENE-DB human TR gene sequences. Using the TCRdist pipeline, a later analysis assigned CDR3 sequences along with most-parsimonious VDJ recombination scenarios. In a later analysis, each TCR beta chain was defined by its CDR3 amino acid sequence together with its V-gene family, and reads lacking a unique V-gene family were excluded. To address suspected cross-contamination and a sequencing artifact, a later analysis removed approximately 590 highly shared, low-generation-probability nucleotide sequences. A later analysis calculated a clonal expansion index for each public chain from normalized within-repertoire ranks of inferred template counts. In a later analysis, generation probabilities were computed using a VDJ recombination model fitted to out-of-frame rearrangements, and the results were checked against IGoR. In a later analysis, hypergeometric tests were used to score TCR-TCR, TCR-HLA and TCR-CMV co-occurrence, with a repertoire-size bias correction applied to TCR pairs. A later analysis estimated false discovery rates by permuting HLA or CMV assignments 20 times. In a later analysis, co-occurring TCRs were grouped using DBSCAN, and TCRdist sequence similarity was added for clustering within HLA-allele-positive subsets. Repertoires with fewer than 30,000 or more than 120,000 public chains, plus five repertoires with anomalous nucleotide sharing, were excluded from co-occurrence clustering. Held by TCRdb, this immuneACCESS table contains in-frame sequences only and omits some clones. Under half of the omission traces to an unresolved V gene where checked; the cause of the rest is unknown. For V, J and clone size, that table is used; D and trimming come from the DNA. The sample table holds 150,000 to 200,000 clones, of which 70% to 80% were seen once. The top ten hold less than 2% of the sample.

Recombination connected TRBV7-9 to TRBJ1-5, with the D segment identity uncertain. The sample taken for sequencing was PBMCs. The source is a man in his thirties or forties in good health and CMV-seronegative. The CDR3 protein: CASSRMLSEPQHF. The sequenced DNA is TGTGCCAGCAGCCGCATGCTCTCGGAGCCCCAGCATTTT.